This T cell receptor (beta chain) was recovered during a study of blood T cell repertoires in COVID-19. Source study methods: Reference gene primer amplification gave estimated nucleated cell counts. Only in-frame clones appear in the TCRdb table, and some are missing; sequencing was by immunoSEQ multiplex PCR. V, J and clone size are taken as reported in that table, and D and trimming were inferred from the DNA itself. The data hold 350,000 or so clones, with approximately 90% observed a single time. Germline V gene data show CDR1 as LGHDT and CDR2 as YNNKEL (reference sequence). This CDR3 contains 12 residues. The V gene lost 8 bases and the J gene lost 13 bases, with 15 bases spanning the gap.

The sequence came from a woman in her fifties or sixties with COVID-19, enrolled during active disease. The chain recombines TRBV3-1 (or the pseudogene TRBV3-2) with TRBJ1-6; a weak D match, TRBD1 (5 bases). The sample taken for sequencing was peripheral blood. DNA of the CDR3: TGTGCCAGCTCCCTGGGAGGGGCTCCCCTCCACTTT. It codes for CASSLGGAPLHF.